This T cell receptor (beta chain) was recovered during a study of blood T cell repertoires in COVID-19. Study at large: The origin of the acute and convalescent COVID-19 samples was the United States, Italy and Spain. In each case, the material was cDNA or gDNA derived from T cells, B-cell-depleted T cells, or PBMCs.

With 4 bases clipped from V and 2 bases from J, the junction kept 3 bases outside the gene matches. The CDR3 spans 14 residues. In germline, CDR1 is SGHNT, CDR2 YYREEE (reference sequence). In the study's own analysis: For nucleated cells, counts were estimated from reference gene primer amplification. The assay was immunoSEQ multiplex PCR, and TCRdb's table has in-frame clones only and misses some. That table furnishes V, J and clone size, whereas the DNA furnished D and trimming. The sample has 60,000 or so clones, over 60% seen once. This clone appeared once. This sequence was found in a man aged 25 to 45 with COVID-19, enrolled during active disease. Sequenced sample: peripheral blood. The chain has TRBV5-4 and TRBJ2-7; 10 nucleotides agree with TRBD2. The CDR3 loop reads CASSPSGGTYEQYF. Here the CDR3 DNA reads TGTGCCAGCAGCCCTAGCGGGGGAACCTACGAGCAGTACTTC.